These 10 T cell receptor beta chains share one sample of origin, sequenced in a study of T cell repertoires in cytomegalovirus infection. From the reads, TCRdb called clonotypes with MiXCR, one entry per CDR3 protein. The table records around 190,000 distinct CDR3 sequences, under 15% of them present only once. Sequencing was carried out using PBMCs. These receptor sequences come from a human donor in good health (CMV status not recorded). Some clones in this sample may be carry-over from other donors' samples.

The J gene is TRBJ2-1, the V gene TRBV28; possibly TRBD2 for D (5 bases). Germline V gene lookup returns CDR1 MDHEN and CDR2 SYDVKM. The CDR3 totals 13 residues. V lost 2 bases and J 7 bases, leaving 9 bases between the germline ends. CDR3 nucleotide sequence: TGTGCCAGCAGTTTACCGGACTGGAATGAGCAGTTCTTC. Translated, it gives CASSLPDWNEQFF.

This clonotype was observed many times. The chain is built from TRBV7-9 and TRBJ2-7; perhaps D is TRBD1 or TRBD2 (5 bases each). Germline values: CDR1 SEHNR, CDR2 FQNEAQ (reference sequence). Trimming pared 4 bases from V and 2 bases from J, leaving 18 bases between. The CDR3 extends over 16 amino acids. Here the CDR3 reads CASSSTSRGVPYEQYF. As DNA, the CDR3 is TGTGCCAGCAGCTCAACCAGTCGAGGGGTTCCCTACGAGCAGTACTTC.

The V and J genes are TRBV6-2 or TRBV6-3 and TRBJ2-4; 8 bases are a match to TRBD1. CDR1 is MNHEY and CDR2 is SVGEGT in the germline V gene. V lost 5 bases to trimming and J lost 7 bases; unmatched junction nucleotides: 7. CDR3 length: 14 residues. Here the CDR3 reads CASSLYRGENIQYF. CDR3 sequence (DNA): TGTGCCAGCAGTCTTTACAGGGGGGAGAACATTCAGTACTTC.

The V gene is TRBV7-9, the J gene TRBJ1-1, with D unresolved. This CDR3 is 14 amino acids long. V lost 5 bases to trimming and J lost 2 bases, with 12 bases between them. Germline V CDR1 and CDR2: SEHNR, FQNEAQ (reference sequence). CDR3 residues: CASSRRTENTEAFF. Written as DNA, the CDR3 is TGTGCCAGCAGCCGTAGAACAGAAAACACTGAAGCTTTCTTT.

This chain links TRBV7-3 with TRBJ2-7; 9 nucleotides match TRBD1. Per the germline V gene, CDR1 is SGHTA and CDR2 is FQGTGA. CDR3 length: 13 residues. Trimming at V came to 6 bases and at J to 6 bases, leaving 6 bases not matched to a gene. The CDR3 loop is CASSRGQGREQYF. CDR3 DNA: TGTGCCAGCAGTCGGGGACAGGGCCGCGAGCAGTACTTC.

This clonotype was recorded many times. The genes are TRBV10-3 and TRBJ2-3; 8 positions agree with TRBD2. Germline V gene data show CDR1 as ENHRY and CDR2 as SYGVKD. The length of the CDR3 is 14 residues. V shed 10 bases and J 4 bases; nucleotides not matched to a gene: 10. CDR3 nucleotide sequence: TGTGCCAGCGCCGGGAGGGGTTATTCAGATACGCAGTATTTT. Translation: CASAGRGYSDTQYF.

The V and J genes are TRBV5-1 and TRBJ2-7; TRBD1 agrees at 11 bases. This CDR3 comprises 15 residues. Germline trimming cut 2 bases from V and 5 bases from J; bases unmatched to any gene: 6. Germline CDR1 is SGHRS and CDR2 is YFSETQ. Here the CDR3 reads CASSLSGTGGHEQYF. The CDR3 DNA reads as TGCGCCAGCAGCTTATCCGGGACAGGGGGTCACGAGCAGTACTTC.

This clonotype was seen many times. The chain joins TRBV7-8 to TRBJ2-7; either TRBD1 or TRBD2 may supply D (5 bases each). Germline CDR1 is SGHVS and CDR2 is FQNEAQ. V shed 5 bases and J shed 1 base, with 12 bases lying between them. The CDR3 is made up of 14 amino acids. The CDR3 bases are TGTGCCAGCAGCCGCCTCAGGGAGTCCTACGAGCAGTACTTC. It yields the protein CASSRLRESYEQYF.

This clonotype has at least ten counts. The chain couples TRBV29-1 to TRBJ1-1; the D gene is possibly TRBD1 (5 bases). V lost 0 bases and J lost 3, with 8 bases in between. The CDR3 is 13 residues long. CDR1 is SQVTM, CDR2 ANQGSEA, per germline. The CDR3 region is CSVEEQVYTEAFF. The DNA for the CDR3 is TGCAGCGTTGAAGAACAGGTCTACACTGAAGCTTTCTTT.

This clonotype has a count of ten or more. The CDR3 here is CASREWGRMVNTEAFF. For the CDR3, the DNA is TGTGCCAGCAGAGAATGGGGGCGAATGGTGAACACTGAAGCTTTCTTT. This chain joins TRBV6-2 or TRBV6-3 and TRBJ1-1; the D gene is possibly TRBD1 (6 bases). The CDR3 length is 16 residues. Trimming left V 6 bases short and J 0 bases short, with 17 bases between. Germline assignment: CDR1 MNHEY and CDR2 SVGEGT.